This TCR beta chain was identified in a study of CD8+CD57+ T cells in acquired aplastic anemia. Study summary: Each DNA sample taken from sorted CD4+ and CD8+ cells came to 3 to 4 ug on average. Healthy-donor CD4+ cells averaged about 11 million reads.

Overall study results and limits: A set of 25 to 35 CD8+ CDR3 sequences was shared between patients and controls, and these sequences appeared highly expressed in patients. Between patients and controls, CD8+ Simpson's diversity did not vary significantly.

The sample holds many counts of this clonotype. No antigen is known for it. CDR1 and CDR2 (germline): SEHNR, FQNEAQ (reference sequence). The ends lost 2 bases at V and 7 bases at J; junction bases unmatched: 8. The CDR3 is 15 amino acids. CDR3 and TCR beta VDJ profiling relied on a genomic DNA template. TCRdb reprocessed the reads with MiXCR, giving one entry per CDR3 protein. The profile shows about 220,000 distinct CDR3 sequences, about 37% of them singletons. The chain joins TRBV7-9 to TRBJ2-1; TRBD1 matches 7 bases. Sequencing was carried out using sorted CD4+, CD8+, or CD8+CD57+ T cells (not recorded which) from PBMCs. This clonotype originated in a human donor in good health, serving as a control. CDR3 region: CASSLRTGERNEQFF. CDR3 DNA: TGTGCCAGCAGCTTACGCACAGGGGAGAGGAATGAGCAGTTCTTC.